Below are 20 T cell receptor beta chains sequenced from a single sample in a study of T cell responses to AZD1222 COVID-19 vaccine. TCRdb's table, derived via immunoSEQ multiplex PCR, lists solely in-frame clones and lacks some. The data contain around 95,000 clones, 70% to 90% of them singletons. This specimen was peripheral blood, taken on day 0 of MenACWY control vaccination. The receptors shown here come from an adult in good health.

CDR3 DNA sequence: TGTGCCAGCAGTACGGGGCTGGGGGAGACCCAGTACTTC. It specifies CASSTGLGETQYF. The V call is TRBV6-4, the J call TRBJ2-5; D is tentatively TRBD1 or TRBD2 (5 bases each). The CDR3 is made up of 13 amino acids. Per germline, CDR1 MRHNA and CDR2 SNTAGT. V lost 5 bases, J lost 5 bases, and 12 bases lay in between.

The genes are TRBV27 and TRBJ2-2, with a weak D call TRBD1 (5 bases). The CDR3 totals 13 residues. Germline assignment: CDR1 MNHEY and CDR2 SMNVEV (reference sequence). Trimming left V 8 bases short and J 4 bases short, with 11 bases between. The CDR3 DNA is TGTGCCAGCGGGCAGGGCGGCACCGGGGAGCTGTTTTTT. This sequence encodes CASGQGGTGELFF.

This rearrangement joins TRBV4-3 to TRBJ1-2; no clear D. Germline CDR1 and CDR2: LGHNA and YSLEER. The CDR3 sequence is 15 residues long. V was shortened by 0 bases and J by 4 bases, with 12 bases between the two germline ends. The CDR3 DNA is TGCGCCAGCAGCCAAGATTCAACGGAGATCTATGGCTACACCTTC. Its protein is CASSQDSTEIYGYTF.

The chain uses TRBV19 and TRBJ2-2, with 7 nucleotides matching TRBD2. The germline CDR1 and CDR2 sequences are LNHDA and SQIVND (reference sequence). The trim removed 10 bases at V and 1 base at J, leaving 6 bases unmatched. The CDR3 has 14 residues. DNA for the CDR3: TGTGCCACTCAGACTAGCCTGAACACCGGGGAGCTGTTTTTT. Its translation: CATQTSLNTGELFF.

This chain uses TRBV12-3 or TRBV12-4 with TRBJ2-3; D is ambiguous. This CDR3 comprises 12 residues. Trimming pared 2 bases from V and 3 bases from J, leaving 3 bases between. The CDR3 DNA reads as TGTGCCAGCAGTTTAAGGACAGATACGCAGTATTTT. It specifies CASSLRTDTQYF.

This clone was recorded once. The chain couples TRBV19 to TRBJ1-5, with D unresolved. CDR3 length: 15 amino acids. V gave up 1 base and J gave up 9 bases, with 16 bases separating them. The germline CDR1 and CDR2 sequences are LNHDA and SQIVND (reference sequence). This CDR3 reads CASSIGEGPWAPQHF. DNA for the CDR3: TGTGCCAGTAGTATAGGGGAGGGCCCTTGGGCGCCCCAGCATTTT.

The rearrangement uses TRBV27 and TRBJ2-2, with TRBD2 identical over 8 bases. The CDR3 is made up of 13 amino acids. Germline V gene data show CDR1 as MNHEY and CDR2 as SMNVEV (reference sequence). After removal of 8 bases from V and 4 bases from J, the junction contained 3 bases not matched to a gene. The CDR3 protein is CASSGGLTGELFF. In DNA form, the CDR3 reads TGTGCCAGCTCGGGGGGGCTCACCGGGGAGCTGTTTTTT.

This clone was seen a single time. The rearrangement uses TRBV10-3 and TRBJ1-5; perhaps TRBD1 as D (5 bases). Germline assignment: CDR1 ENHRY and CDR2 SYGVKD. This CDR3 comprises 13 residues. Trimming stripped 4 bases from V and 6 bases from J, with 10 bases between. The CDR3 bases are TGTGCCATCAGTGTGGGGGGGGGTCAGCCCCAGCATTTT. Its protein is CAISVGGGQPQHF.

J is TRBJ2-3 and V is TRBV5-4; a weak D match, TRBD2 (5 bases). V lost 3 bases to trimming and J lost 2 bases, with 10 bases between them. This CDR3 contains 14 residues. Looked up from germline, CDR1 is SGHNT and CDR2 is YYREEE (reference sequence). This CDR3 reads CASSWAGNTDTQYF. CDR3 coding DNA: TGTGCCAGCAGCTGGGCCGGGAACACAGATACGCAGTATTTT.

The rearrangement uses TRBV20-1 and TRBJ1-1; D remains unclear. Germline assignment: CDR1 DFQATT and CDR2 SNEGSKA (reference sequence). This CDR3 comprises 11 residues. Trimming stripped 0 bases from V and 3 bases from J, with 2 bases between. CDR3 coding DNA: TGCAGTGCTAGAGAGGACACTGAAGCTTTCTTT. It translates to CSAREDTEAFF.

The chain is built from TRBV3-1 (or the pseudogene TRBV3-2) and TRBJ2-7; 9 bases are shared with TRBD1. In germline, CDR1 is LGHDT, CDR2 YNNKEL (reference sequence). J lost 7 bases, V lost 3 bases, and 10 bases had no gene match. This CDR3 has 15 residues. The CDR3 nucleotides read TGTGCCAGCAGCCAGCGTACAGGGGGCCTTTTGGAGCAGTACTTC. It translates to CASSQRTGGLLEQYF.

The CDR3 loop reads CASSLTAGNTIYF. In DNA form, the CDR3 reads TGTGCCAGCAGCTTGACAGCCGGAAACACCATATATTTT. V gene TRBV5-4 combines with J gene TRBJ1-3; the D is unclear. Per the germline V gene, CDR1 is SGHNT and CDR2 is YYREEE (reference sequence). The CDR3 spans 13 residues. V dropped 1 base and J dropped 4 bases, with 6 bases sitting between them.

This clone was detected once. The chain has TRBV29-1 and TRBJ2-3; a possible D gene is TRBD2 (6 bases). The CDR3 sequence is 12 residues long. V dropped 4 bases and J dropped 5 bases, with 10 bases sitting between them. Germline lookup yields CDR1 SQVTM and CDR2 ANQGSEA. This CDR3 reads CSVVTGEDTQYF. In nucleotides, the CDR3 is TGCAGCGTTGTTACGGGGGAAGATACGCAGTATTTT.

This clone was recorded a few times. The rearrangement links TRBV4-1 to TRBJ1-1; D not certain. The CDR3 spans 12 residues. Germline CDR1 MGHRA, CDR2 YSYEKL. Trimming shortened V by 4 bases and J by 12 bases, and 15 bases separated the two germline ends. CDR3 region: CASSLGISTTFF. Written as DNA, the CDR3 is TGCGCCAGCAGCCTAGGGATTTCAACAACTTTCTTT.

The chain couples TRBV27 to TRBJ1-3; tentative D call: TRBD1 (5 bases). CDR1 is MNHEY and CDR2 is SMNVEV in the germline V gene (reference sequence). V gave up 4 bases and J gave up 2 bases, with 12 bases separating them. There are 15 residues in the CDR3. The DNA of the CDR3 is TGTGCCAGCAGTTCTGGGACGGAGCCTGGAAACACCATATATTTT. It codes for CASSSGTEPGNTIYF.

The CDR3 reads CASSIGGALYNEQFF. The CDR3 DNA reads as TGTGCCAGTAGTATAGGGGGGGCACTCTACAATGAGCAGTTCTTC. This sequence joins TRBV19 and TRBJ2-1, with D perhaps TRBD1 or TRBD2 (6 bases each). Trimming removed 1 base from V and 3 bases from J, with 10 bases in between. The germline CDR1 and CDR2 sequences are LNHDA and SQIVND (reference sequence). CDR3 length equals 15 residues.

The gene calls are TRBV2 and TRBJ2-3; 12 bases fit TRBD2. The V gene end was trimmed by 6 bases and the J gene end by 3 bases; junction bases not matched to a gene: 4. Looked up from germline, CDR1 is SNHLY and CDR2 is FYNNEI. The CDR3 runs to 15 residues. CDR3 in amino acids: CASRAGLAGTDTQYF. In DNA form, the CDR3 reads TGTGCCAGCAGAGCTGGACTAGCGGGGACAGATACGCAGTATTTT.

This sequence joins TRBV18 and TRBJ2-5; possible D gene TRBD2, 5 bases. Germline V CDR1 and CDR2: KGHSH, LQKENI. This CDR3 has 14 amino acids. The V end was cut by 3 bases, the J end by 0 bases, with 8 bases between. CDR3: CASSPVGDQETQYF. For the CDR3, the DNA is TGTGCCAGCTCACCGGTCGGGGACCAAGAGACCCAGTACTTC.

This clone was counted a single time. The genes are TRBV7-2 and TRBJ2-3, with 12 bases matching TRBD2. V lost 1 base and J lost 2; bases outside the gene matches: 1. Germline assignment: CDR1 SGHTA and CDR2 FQGNSA. The CDR3 spans 16 residues. The CDR3 sequence is CASSLGLAGATDTQYF. DNA for the CDR3: TGTGCCAGCAGCTTAGGACTAGCGGGGGCCACAGATACGCAGTATTTT.

The rearrangement joins TRBV7-3 to TRBJ2-2, with 8 bases that match TRBD2. Germline V gives CDR1 SGHTA, CDR2 FQGTGA. The CDR3 contains 17 residues. J lost 4 bases, V lost 2 bases, and 9 bases had no gene match. The DNA of the CDR3 is TGTGCCAGCAGCTTAGTAGCGGGGCTGGAATCCACCGGGGAGCTGTTTTTT. Its protein is CASSLVAGLESTGELFF.